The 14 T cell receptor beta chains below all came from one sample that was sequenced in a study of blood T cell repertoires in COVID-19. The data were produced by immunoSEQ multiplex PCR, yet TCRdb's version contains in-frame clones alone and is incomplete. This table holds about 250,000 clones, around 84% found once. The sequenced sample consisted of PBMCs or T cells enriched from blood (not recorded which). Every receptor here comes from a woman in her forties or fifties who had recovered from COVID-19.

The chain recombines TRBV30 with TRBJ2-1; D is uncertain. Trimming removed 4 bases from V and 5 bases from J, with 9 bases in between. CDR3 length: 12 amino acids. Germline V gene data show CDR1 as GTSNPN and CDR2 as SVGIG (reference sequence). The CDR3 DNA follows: TGTGCCTGGATGAGGCTCAACAATGAGCAGTTCTTC. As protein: CAWMRLNNEQFF.

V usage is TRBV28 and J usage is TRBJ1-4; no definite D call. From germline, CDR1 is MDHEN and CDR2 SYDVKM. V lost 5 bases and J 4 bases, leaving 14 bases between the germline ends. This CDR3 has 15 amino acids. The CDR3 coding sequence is TGTGCCAGCAGTGCGCCGGGATTATTTAATGAAAAACTGTTTTTT. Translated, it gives CASSAPGLFNEKLFF.

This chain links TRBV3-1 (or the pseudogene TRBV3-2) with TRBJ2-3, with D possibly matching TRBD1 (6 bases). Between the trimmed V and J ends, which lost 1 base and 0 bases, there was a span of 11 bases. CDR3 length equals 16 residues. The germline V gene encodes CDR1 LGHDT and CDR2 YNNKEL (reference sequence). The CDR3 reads CASSQVWGTSTDTQYF. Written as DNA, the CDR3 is TGTGCCAGCAGCCAAGTTTGGGGGACAAGCACAGATACGCAGTATTTT.

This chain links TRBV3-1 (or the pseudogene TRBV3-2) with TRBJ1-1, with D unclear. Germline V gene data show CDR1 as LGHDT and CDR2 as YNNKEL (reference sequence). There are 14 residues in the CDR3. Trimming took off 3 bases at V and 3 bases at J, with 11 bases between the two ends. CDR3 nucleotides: TGTGCCAGCAGCCAGCGAGGTTGGCACACTGAAGCTTTCTTT. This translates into CASSQRGWHTEAFF.

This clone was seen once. The CDR3 here is CAISESLLSSGTANEKLFF. The CDR3 DNA is TGTGCCATCAGTGAGTCCTTACTAAGTTCCGGGACAGCTAATGAAAAACTGTTTTTT. The chain links TRBV10-3 to TRBJ1-4, with TRBD1 identical over 7 bases. The CDR3 covers 19 residues. Per germline, CDR1 ENHRY and CDR2 SYGVKD. V gave up 0 bases and J gave up 3 bases; unmatched junction bases: 13.

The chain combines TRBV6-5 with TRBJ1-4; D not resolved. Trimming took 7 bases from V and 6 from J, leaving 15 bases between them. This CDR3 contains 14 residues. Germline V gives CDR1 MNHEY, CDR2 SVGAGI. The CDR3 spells CASTPLEGYEKLFF. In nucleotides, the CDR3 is TGTGCCAGCACTCCCTTGGAGGGTTATGAAAAACTGTTTTTT.

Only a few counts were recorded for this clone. The CDR3: CASTATATNQPQHF. In DNA form, the CDR3 reads TGTGCCAGTACCGCGACAGCTACTAATCAGCCCCAGCATTTT. This chain links TRBV19 with TRBJ1-5, with D perhaps matching TRBD1 (5 bases). V dropped 7 bases and J dropped 4 bases, with 14 bases sitting between them. Germline CDR1 and CDR2: LNHDA and SQIVND (reference sequence). The CDR3 has 14 amino acids.

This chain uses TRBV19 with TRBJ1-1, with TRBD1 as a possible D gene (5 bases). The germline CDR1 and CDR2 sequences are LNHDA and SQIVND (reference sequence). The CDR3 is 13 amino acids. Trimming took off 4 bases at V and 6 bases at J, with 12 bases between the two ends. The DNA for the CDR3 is TGTGCCAGTAGTACAGGGATCCAGGCTGAAGCTTTCTTT. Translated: CASSTGIQAEAFF.

CDR3 bases: TGTGCCAGCAGAACCTCATTCGCGAACTATGGCTACACCTTC. It codes for CASRTSFANYGYTF. The chain joins TRBV28 to TRBJ1-2; no reliable D call. The CDR3 covers 14 residues. Per germline, CDR1 MDHEN and CDR2 SYDVKM. V was trimmed by 6 bases and J by 2 bases, leaving 13 bases between them.

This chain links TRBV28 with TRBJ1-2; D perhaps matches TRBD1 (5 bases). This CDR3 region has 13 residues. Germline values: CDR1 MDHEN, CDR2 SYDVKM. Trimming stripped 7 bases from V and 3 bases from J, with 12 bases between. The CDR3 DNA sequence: TGTGCCAGCATGGGGGGAGGATACTATGGCTACACCTTC. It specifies CASMGGGYYGYTF.

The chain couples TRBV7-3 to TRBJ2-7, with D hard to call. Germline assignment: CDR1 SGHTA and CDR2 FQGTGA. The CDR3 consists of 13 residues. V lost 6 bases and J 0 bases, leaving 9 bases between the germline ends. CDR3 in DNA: TGTGCCAGCAGTCCCACAGACTCCTACGAGCAGTACTTC. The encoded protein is CASSPTDSYEQYF. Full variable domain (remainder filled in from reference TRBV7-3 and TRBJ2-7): GAGVSQTPSNKVTEKGKYVELRCDPISGHTALYWYRQSLGQGPEFLIYFQGTGAADDSGLPNDRFFAVRPEGSVSTLKIQRTERGDSAVYLCASSPTDSYEQYFGPGTRLTVT.

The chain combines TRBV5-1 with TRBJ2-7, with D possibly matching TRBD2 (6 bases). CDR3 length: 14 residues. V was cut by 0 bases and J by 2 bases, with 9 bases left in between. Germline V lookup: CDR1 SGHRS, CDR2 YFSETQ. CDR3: CASSLEGTPYEQYF. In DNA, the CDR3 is TGCGCCAGCAGCTTGGAAGGGACTCCCTACGAGCAGTACTTC.

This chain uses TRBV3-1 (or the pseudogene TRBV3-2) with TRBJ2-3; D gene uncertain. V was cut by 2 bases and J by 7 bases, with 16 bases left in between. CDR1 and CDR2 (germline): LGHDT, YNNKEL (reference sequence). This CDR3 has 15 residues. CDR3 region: CASSQSSQVENTQYF. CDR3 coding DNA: TGTGCCAGCAGCCAAAGTTCTCAGGTTGAAAATACGCAGTATTTT.

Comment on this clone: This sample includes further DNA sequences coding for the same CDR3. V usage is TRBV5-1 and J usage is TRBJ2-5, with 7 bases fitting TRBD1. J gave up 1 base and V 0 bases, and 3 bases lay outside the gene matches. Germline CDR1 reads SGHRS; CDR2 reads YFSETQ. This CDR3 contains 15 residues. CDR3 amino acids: CASSLGTGLQETQYF. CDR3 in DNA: TGCGCCAGCAGCTTGGGGACAGGCCTCCAAGAGACCCAGTACTTC.